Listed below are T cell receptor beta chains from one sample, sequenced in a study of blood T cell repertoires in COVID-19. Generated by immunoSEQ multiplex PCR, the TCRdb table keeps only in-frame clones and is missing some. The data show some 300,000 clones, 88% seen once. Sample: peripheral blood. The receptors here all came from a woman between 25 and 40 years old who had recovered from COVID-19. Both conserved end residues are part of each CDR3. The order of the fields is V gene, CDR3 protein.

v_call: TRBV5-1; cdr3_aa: CASKGDRASYEQYF
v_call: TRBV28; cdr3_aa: CASTLTGVNEKLFF
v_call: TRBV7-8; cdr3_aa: CASNRGAKTEQFF
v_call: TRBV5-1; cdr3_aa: CASTKETQYF
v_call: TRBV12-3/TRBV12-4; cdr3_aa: CASSFSGADTQYF
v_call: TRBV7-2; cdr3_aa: CASSAPGSQNEKLFF
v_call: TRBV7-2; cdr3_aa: CASSLGLAGVYNEQFF
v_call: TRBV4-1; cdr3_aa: CASSTTAGQGTYEQYF
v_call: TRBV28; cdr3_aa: CASSPTGTYEQYF
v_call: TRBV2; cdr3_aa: CASSEEVLGAGQPQHF
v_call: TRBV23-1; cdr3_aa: CASRTRGRETQYF
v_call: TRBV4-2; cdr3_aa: CASSQGNSGGENTGELFF
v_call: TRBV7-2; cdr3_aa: CASSLAEVPGLDTQYF